The sequence of this T cell receptor (beta chain) was determined in a study of OX40 agonist ivuxolimab in advanced cancers. It was autoimmune disease history or systemic immunosuppression that excluded patients. Assay used: immunoSEQ multiplex PCR; TCRdb lists only in-frame clones, some missing. The sample includes 98,000 or so clones, roughly 83% seen only once; the top ten take about 1.6%. Germline CDR1 is SGHDN and CDR2 is FVKESK. With 1 base removed from V and 4 bases from J, the gap between germline ends came to 4 bases. This CDR3 has 12 residues. This sequence originates from an adult with an advanced solid tumor such as melanoma, head and neck, liver or kidney cancer. J is TRBJ1-2 and V is TRBV14; D is unclear. The sequences come from CD4+ or CD8+ T cells sorted from blood, collected in a trial of the OX40 agonist ivuxolimab. The CDR3 loop is CASSQAFYGYTF. CDR3 DNA: TGTGCCAGCAGCCAAGCCTTCTATGGCTACACCTTC.